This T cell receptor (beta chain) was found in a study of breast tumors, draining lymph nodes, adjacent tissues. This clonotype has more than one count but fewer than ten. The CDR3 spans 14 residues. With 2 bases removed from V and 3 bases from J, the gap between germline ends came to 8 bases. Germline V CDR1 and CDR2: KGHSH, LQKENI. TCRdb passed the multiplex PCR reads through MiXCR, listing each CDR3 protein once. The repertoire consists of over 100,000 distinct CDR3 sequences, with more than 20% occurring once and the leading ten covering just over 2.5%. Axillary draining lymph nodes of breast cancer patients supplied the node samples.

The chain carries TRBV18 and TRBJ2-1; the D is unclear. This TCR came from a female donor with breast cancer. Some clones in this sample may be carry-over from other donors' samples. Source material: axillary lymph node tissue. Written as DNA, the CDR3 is TGTGCCAGCTCACCAAGGACCGACTACAATGAGCAGTTCTTC. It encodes CASSPRTDYNEQFF. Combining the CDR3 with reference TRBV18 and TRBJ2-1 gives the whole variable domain NAGVMQNPRHLVRRRGQEARLRCSPMKGHSHVYWYRQLPEEGLKFMVYLQKENIIDESGMPKERFSAEFPKEGPSILRIQQVVRGDSAAYFCASSPRTDYNEQFFGPGTRLTVL.